This T cell receptor beta chain was identified during a study of cytotoxic CD8 clonotypes in ibrutinib-treated CLL (dated by TCRdb to 2020 to 2022). General notes on the study: The cohort had ten to twelve relapsed/refractory and 15 treatment-naive patients; around 17 were IGHV unmutated. Responses were partial in approximately 24 patients and complete in 2; after median around 65 months follow-up, about 14 stayed in remission and approximately twelve progressed. Samples at response were collected after a median of roughly twelve months of treatment, with a range of about 6 to 36 months. On average, each sample had 255,043 productive templates and approximately 89,000 productive rearrangements. Of the roughly 86 participants in the trial, about two dozen had longitudinal samples available. Cryopreserved peripheral blood mononuclear cells were obtained prior to treatment, at the time of response, and at either disease progression or sustained remission. Every sample from remission and from progressive disease was obtained while the patients were still on ibrutinib. The investigation overall reported the following: Sustained-remission and progressing patients did not have matched sampling times, and lymph node repertoires were not examined. Public clonotypes were rare and either contracted or stayed stable during treatment, and the rise in clonality at ibrutinib response reflected the expansion of private clonotypes. Baseline clonality exceeded that of age-matched healthy donors and correlated strongly with circulating CD8+ T-cell counts. At ibrutinib response clonality went up, during sustained remission it held steady, and at progression it dropped back toward baseline.

Looking up the germline V gene (reference sequence) yields CDR1 MNHEY and CDR2 SMNVEV. From the cysteine through the phenylalanine, the CDR3 covers 13 amino acids. Left in the record is the CDR3 DNA by itself, 39 bases read in frame from the first base. V is cut by 2 bases and J by 7 bases, and the space between the germline ends is 12 bases. The goal of deep resolution MiSeq sequencing was a depth between 1 in 1 million and 1 in 200,000 T cells, and coverage averaged 10x per clonotype. The immunoSEQ hsTCRB Kit was used to generate the TCR beta libraries. In the source study's methods: Data were analyzed with ImmunoSEQ Data Assistant and ImmunoSEQ Analyzer, with V, D and J genes assigned per IMGT definitions. Clonality, which ranges from 0 to 1, was calculated by subtracting the normalized Shannon entropy of productive rearrangement frequencies from one. Only overrepresented clonotypes making up at least 0.05% of each patient's repertoire were included in the public clonotype analysis. More than ten age-matched healthy donor repertoires from immuneACCESS were used as controls for clonality. This immuneACCESS table, as held by TCRdb, lists in-frame sequences with V and J called but not all clones. Of the missing ones, under half trace to an unresolved V gene in checked studies; the others have no known cause. V and J calls and clone size come straight from that table; D and trimming were deduced from the DNA. The sample table lists 70,000 to 80,000 clones, around 84% of them with a count of one. Clones ranked in the top ten supply more than 7.5% of the sample.

What this sample's time point label stands for: progressive disease on ibrutinib. For TCR beta library preparation, roughly 2.1 micrograms of genomic DNA was extracted from cryopreserved PBMCs. High-throughput TCR beta sequencing was performed on longitudinal blood samples from CLL patients receiving ibrutinib monotherapy. The patients were enrolled in a single-center, open-label phase 2 trial of ibrutinib monotherapy. As for this clone: The antigen it binds to is not known. Qualities for individual bases were not recorded, and no much larger clone is one base off.

Sequencing used PBMCs, obtained at disease progression, from a patient treated with ibrutinib. The source of this sequence is a human donor with chronic lymphocytic leukemia. This chain joins TRBV27 to TRBJ2-7; the D match is possibly TRBD1 or TRBD2, with 5 bases aligned in each. This receptor has the CDR3 CASSLVGQREQYF. Read as DNA, the sequence is TGTGCCAGCAGTTTAGTGGGGCAGCGGGAGCAGTACTTC.